What follows describes a single TCR beta chain. There is no known antigen for this receptor. Per-nucleotide qualities are absent, and no much larger clonotype sits a single base away. TCRbeta CDR3 regions were amplified from genomic DNA by means of the immunoSEQ Assay, a bias-controlled multiplex PCR. Per the original workflow: The number of nucleated cells in each sample was estimated by amplification of reference gene primers within the assay. To quantify the absolute abundance of each unique TCRbeta CDR3 rearrangement, sequence reads were collapsed and filtered. For each sample, productive Simpson clonality was calculated by taking the square root of Simpson's diversity index across productive rearrangements. TCRdb carries this immuneACCESS record with in-frame sequences only. Its versions omit some clonotypes, under half of them owing to an unresolved V gene in the studies checked, with the rest unexplained. The V and J calls and clone size come from that table; D and trimming were worked out from the DNA. The sample yields 200,000 to 250,000 clones; more than 75% were counted once. The ten top clones hold 7.5% to 9.5% of the sample.

This record comes from a study of blood T cell repertoires in COVID-19 (dated by TCRdb to the early 2020s). About the investigation overall: Collaborator samples came from the United States, Italy and Spain and covered acute and convalescent phases of COVID-19. Subjects who had been exposed to COVID-19, were actively infected with it, or had recovered from it provided the deeply sampled blood TCRbeta repertoires that made up the dataset. Samples were obtained from the ongoing ImmuneRACE study (first 160 participants) and from some 1,200 subjects provided by 6 global collaborators. Where available, HLA class I and class II types were taken from metadata supplied by the sample provider and were not determined by assay-based typing. A freely available public database, intended as a resource for researchers studying the immune response to SARS-CoV-2, is where the repertoires were released. The prospective study material was composed of cDNA or gDNA derived from T cells, B-cell-depleted T cells, or PBMCs. Sample metadata almost always included a de-identified subject ID, COVID-19 status, age in years and sex.

One collaborating source in Seattle enrolled patients during active infection and followed them longitudinally through the course of disease. The collaborating institutions used their own protocols to collect whole blood in K2EDTA tubes. Collaborator samples were shipped for TCRbeta analysis as frozen whole blood, isolated PBMCs, or DNA extracted from either sample type. The germline V gene provides CDR1 SGHTA and CDR2 FQGTGA. V drops 4 bases and J drops 4 bases, leaving 16 bases in between. Its CDR3 holds 15 amino acids, cysteine through phenylalanine. Only the CDR3 region is kept as DNA, spanning 45 bases read in frame from base 1. Here is what the overall study found, with its caveats: The amount of clinical and demographic metadata varied by source and participant and was provided uncurated.

Material for sequencing was peripheral blood. The receptor comes from an elderly woman with COVID-19, enrolled during active disease. The chain couples TRBV7-3 to TRBJ2-5; TRBD1 is possibly the D segment (7 matching bases). The CDR3 protein: CASSSQGGRRETQYF. The base sequence is TGTGCCAGCAGCTCCCAGGGGGGAAGGCGAGAGACCCAGTACTTC.